This record concerns one TCR beta chain sequence. Its antigen remains undetermined. No base-level quality is on record; no much larger clone is a single base apart. The library was obtained by 5' RACE. Sequencing took place on an Illumina HiSeq 2500. A second PCR of roughly 7 to 11 cycles was performed with a sample-barcoded 5' primer and a J-beta primer mix. A unique molecular identifier was introduced onto each TCR beta cDNA molecule by a template-switch 5' adaptor carrying 12 random nucleotides. Each sample yielded at least 2.5 million CDR3-containing paired-end reads. First-strand cDNA synthesis was performed from all RNA using the Mint cDNA synthesis kit, with priming by a TRBC-specific oligonucleotide. After uracil-DNA glycosylase treatment, a first 18-cycle PCR used universal primers M1SS and BC2_uni_R on all cDNA. The authors' analysis ran thus. For normalization, 1 million high-quality reads were randomly selected from each sample, with every read carrying a distinct molecular identifier. Instead of being binned into consensus sequences, reads that shared molecular identifiers were thrown out. MiTCR, with a Q25 quality threshold and the strictest error-elimination algorithm, was used for CDR3 identification, clonotype clustering and error correction. Lower-bound total TCR beta diversity was estimated with a nonparametric unseen species model using Euler transformation. TCRdb cleaned the public reads at Q25 with fastp, built clones with MiXCR and kept in-frame beta chains. Records with the same CDR3 protein are collapsed into one entry carrying the most frequent genes and DNA. The V and J calls and clone size are TCRdb's, not the authors'. For this sample the table gives under 1 million distinct CDR3 sequences, of which 44% were detected only once. The ten largest make up roughly 19% of the sample.

The data belong to a study of blood T cells in healthy people across ages (dated by TCRdb to the mid-2010s). About the full investigation: In model experiments, template switching captured about one uniquely barcoded TCR beta cDNA molecule for every two T cells. The study measured age-related changes in TCR beta repertoire diversity using deep sequencing normalized with unique cDNA molecular identifiers. The donors were divided into four age groups: young (average approximately 17 years), middle-aged (over 35), aged (approximately 62) and long-lived (82). To avoid experimental bias, donors of different ages were distributed randomly across sequencing lanes. For two donors (one aged 18 to 29 and one aged 80 or older), the study analyzed two additional independent replicas of 1 million unique cDNA reads from the same blood draw. The investigation overall reported the following: Observed TCR beta diversity per million T cells fell roughly linearly with age, and a significant reduction was already apparent by age around 40. Total diversity estimates from one million sequenced T cells were considered lower bounds and underestimates. The percentage of naive T cells measured by flow cytometry correlated strongly with observed TCR beta diversity. Because donor CMV infection status was unknown, age-related changes in expanded clonotypes were potentially confounded. Conclusive comparison of naive and antigen-experienced compartments was prevented by the profiling of bulk unsorted PBMCs. Compared with the aged group, more naive CD4+ T cells, fewer expanded clones and increased TCR diversity were shown by the long-lived group, suggesting age selection.

The donors were roughly 40 Caucasian individuals from Russia, aged roughly 6 to 90 years, who were systemically healthy. Each donor gave ten milliliters of peripheral blood, drawn into EDTA-treated Vacutainer tubes. PBMCs were isolated by Ficoll-Paque density-gradient centrifugation, with at least 7 million obtained per sample. Trizol reagent was used to extract total RNA from the PBMCs, yielding at least 5 micrograms per sample. For every donor, an aliquot of PBMCs went through flow cytometry to measure the percentages of naive CD45RAhigh/CD27high T cells. The germline V and J ends show losses of 4 bases and 0 bases respectively, and no gene match explains 1 base of the junction. Including the terminal cysteine and phenylalanine, the CDR3 comprises 14 residues. CDR3 DNA is the only sequence kept; it has 42 bases, read in frame from the first base. Taken from the germline V gene (reference sequence), the CDR1 and CDR2 loops are GTSNPN and SVGIG.

Here the chain combines TRBV30 and TRBJ2-3, and TRBD2 matches 10 of the central bases. This clonotype was sampled from a man in his sixties in good health. Material: blood. CDR3 loop: CAWILAGSTDTQYF. The DNA reads as follows: TGTGCCTGGATACTAGCGGGGAGCACAGATACGCAGTATTTT.